These T cell receptor beta chains were read from a single sample in a study of OX40 agonist ivuxolimab in advanced cancers. Method: immunoSEQ multiplex PCR; TCRdb's copy keeps in-frame clones and lacks some. The sample carries some 86,000 clones, less than 95% recorded once. Sample: CD4+ or CD8+ T cells sorted from blood, taken in a trial of the OX40 agonist ivuxolimab. The receptors derive from an adult with an advanced solid tumor such as melanoma, head and neck, liver or kidney cancer. CDR3s include the opening cysteine and the closing phenylalanine or tryptophan. A D gene is named only where the DNA matches it firmly. Some rows mark clone size as missing; the rest say once, few, many or name a class of expanded clone.

-	TRBV6-1	-	TRBJ2-3	TGTGCCAGCAGTGAATATGTGGCAGATACGCAGTATTTT	CASSEYVADTQYF
-	TRBV6-6	-	TRBJ1-5	TGTGCCAGCAGTTATCTCGGAGGAGGAACGAATCAGCCCCAGCATTTT	CASSYLGGGTNQPQHF
-	TRBV5-6	TRBD1	TRBJ2-5	TGTGCCAGCAGCTTTGCCGGGACAGGGCTGCAAGAGACCCAGTACTTC	CASSFAGTGLQETQYF
-	TRBV5-5	-	TRBJ2-7	TGTGCCAGCAGTCCCCCAGGGGGGAAAACCTACGAGCAGTACTTC	CASSPPGGKTYEQYF
-	TRBV27	TRBD1	TRBJ2-4	TGTGCCAGCAGCAGGACAGGGGACAAAAACATTCAGTACTTC	CASSRTGDKNIQYF
-	TRBV6-6	TRBD1	TRBJ1-2	TGTGCCAGCAGTTCTGACAGGGGAGACTATGGCTACACCTTC	CASSSDRGDYGYTF
-	TRBV7-9	-	TRBJ2-7	TGTGCCAGCGGGGGCCCCTACGAGCAGTACTTC	CASGGPYEQYF
-	TRBV10-3	-	TRBJ2-1	TGTGCCATCACGCCGGATTCCTACAATGAGCAGTTCTTC	CAITPDSYNEQFF
-	TRBV9	TRBD2	TRBJ2-1	TGTGCCAGCAGCGTAGTAGATAGCGGGAGACACAATGAGCAGTTCTTC	CASSVVDSGRHNEQFF
-	TRBV4-1	-	TRBJ2-7	TGCGCCAGCAGCCAAGGGGGCTCCTACGAGCAGTACTTC	CASSQGGSYEQYF
-	TRBV7-2	-	TRBJ1-1	TGTGCCAGCAGCACAACCGGGATAAGGGGTGAAGCTTTCTTT	CASSTTGIRGEAFF
-	TRBV5-8	-	TRBJ1-5	TGTGCCAGCATCCCCTTCGCAGGGAGCAATCAGCCCCAGCATTTT	CASIPFAGSNQPQHF
-	TRBV19	-	TRBJ2-1	TGTGCCAGTAGTGCCGGGACTCCCTCCCTCTACAATGAGCAGTTCTTC	CASSAGTPSLYNEQFF
once	TRBV6-5	TRBD2	TRBJ2-5	TGTGCCAGCAAAAGCGGGAGGTTCCAAGAGACCCAGTACTTC	CASKSGRFQETQYF
-	TRBV11-2	-	TRBJ2-7	TGTGCCAGCAGCTTAGATGAACTAAGGGCCCCTCTTCTCTACGAGCAGTACTTC	CASSLDELRAPLLYEQYF
-	TRBV7-3	-	TRBJ1-6	TGTGCCAGCAGCTTAATGGACGGGAGAAATTCACCCCTCCACTTT	CASSLMDGRNSPLHF
-	TRBV9	-	TRBJ1-1	TGTGCCAGCAGCGTAGACGGCATCCTGAACACTGAAGCTTTCTTT	CASSVDGILNTEAFF
-	TRBV7-3	TRBD2	TRBJ2-5	TGTGCCAGCAGCTTAGCCCCGGGACTAGCGGGACCGGGGACCCAGTACTTC	CASSLAPGLAGPGTQYF
-	TRBV19	-	TRBJ1-1	TGTGCCAGTAGTATGGGCGGGATGAACACTGAAGCTTTCTTT	CASSMGGMNTEAFF
-	TRBV9	-	TRBJ2-1	TGTGCCAGCAGCGCGGGTCTCAACTACAATGAGCAGTTCTTC	CASSAGLNYNEQFF
-	TRBV19	-	TRBJ1-4	TGTGCCAGCAAGGGGGGGACTACTAATGAAAAACTGTTTTTT	CASKGGTTNEKLFF
-	TRBV19	TRBD1	TRBJ1-5	TGTGCCAGTGGGACAGGGAATCAGCCCCAGCATTTT	CASGTGNQPQHF
-	TRBV6-5	TRBD1	TRBJ1-2	TGTGCCAGCAGTTACTCAGGGACAGCCTCTAACTATGGCTACACCTTC	CASSYSGTASNYGYTF
-	TRBV28	-	TRBJ2-3	TGTGCCAGCAGCCCGAGTCTGCGCACAGATACGCAGTATTTT	CASSPSLRTDTQYF
-	TRBV19	-	TRBJ2-2	TGTGCCAGTAGTCCCCAATGGGGAGCTGGCACCGGGGAGCTGTTTTTT	CASSPQWGAGTGELFF
-	TRBV11-3	-	TRBJ2-5	TGTGCCAGCAGCTTAAACCCCCCCAACCCCGGGGAGACCCAGTACTTC	CASSLNPPNPGETQYF
once	TRBV19	-	TRBJ1-5	TGTGCCAGTAGTATAGAGCCGACTCTCACGGGTCTCAATCAGCCCCAGCATTTT	CASSIEPTLTGLNQPQHF
-	TRBV6-5	TRBD1	TRBJ1-5	TGTGCCAGCAGAGGCGGACAGGGCAATCAGCCCCAGCATTTT	CASRGGQGNQPQHF
-	TRBV27	-	TRBJ2-3	TGTGCCAGCAGTCTCCTCGGCGGAGATACGCAGTATTTT	CASSLLGGDTQYF
once	TRBV25-1	-	TRBJ1-1	TGTGCCAGCAGTGTGGGAGGGAACACTGAAGCTTTCTTT	CASSVGGNTEAFF
few	TRBV6-1	-	TRBJ1-5	TGTGCCAGCAGTGAGGTGGGAGCCCAGCATTTT	CASSEVGAQHF
-	TRBV9	TRBD2	TRBJ2-2	TGTGCCAGCAGCGTAGTAGGGCGGGAGGGAATCACCGGGGAGCTGTTTTTT	CASSVVGREGITGELFF
-	TRBV11-2	TRBD1	TRBJ1-2	TGTGCCAGCAGCCTAGGCCGGAAGGGGGCTATTTCAGGCTATGGCTACACCTTC	CASSLGRKGAISGYGYTF
-	TRBV4-1	TRBD2	TRBJ2-7	TGCGCCAGCAGCCAAGACGGTAGCGGGGGCCTTTACACCTACGAGCAGTACTTC	CASSQDGSGGLYTYEQYF
-	TRBV29-1	TRBD2	TRBJ2-5	TGCAGCGTTGAAGATAGGCAGCGGGGGCAAGAGACCCAGTACTTC	CSVEDRQRGQETQYF
-	TRBV2	-	TRBJ1-6	TGTGCCAGCAGGGCCAGACAGGCGTATAATTCACCCCTCCACTTT	CASRARQAYNSPLHF
-	TRBV7-9	TRBD1	TRBJ2-4	TGTGCCAGCAGCTTACCGGGACAGGGGACCCTAGCCAAAAACATTCAGTACTTC	CASSLPGQGTLAKNIQYF
-	TRBV15	-	TRBJ2-2	TGTGCCACCAGCCGTACGGGGGCTAGCACCGGGGAGCTGTTTTTT	CATSRTGASTGELFF
-	TRBV19	TRBD2	TRBJ2-1	TGTGCCAGTATAGCGCGACTAGCGGGAGGGCTCGGGTATGAGCAGTTCTTC	CASIARLAGGLGYEQFF
-	TRBV7-2	-	TRBJ2-2	TGTGCCAGCAGCTTTATAGCAGACACCGGGGAGCTGTTTTTT	CASSFIADTGELFF
-	TRBV7-2	-	TRBJ2-7	TGTGCCAGCAGCTTAGGTACTGATTCCTACGAGCAGTACTTC	CASSLGTDSYEQYF
-	TRBV12-2	-	TRBJ1-4	TGTGCAAGTCGCTTACTCCCGCCTCCCCTAAAAAATGAAAAACTGTTTTTT	CASRLLPPPLKNEKLFF
-	TRBV28	TRBD2	TRBJ2-1	TGTGCCAGCAGTTCCTTAGCCGGGACTAGCGATACCAATGAGCAGTTCTTC	CASSSLAGTSDTNEQFF
-	TRBV27	-	TRBJ2-7	TGTGCCAGCAGTCCCACCGAGGCCTTGAACGTCCACGAGCAGCACTTC	CASSPTEALNVHEQHF
-	TRBV2	TRBD2	TRBJ2-7	TGTGCCAGGCAAGAAGAGTCTAGCGGGGGTTGGAACGAGCAGTACTTC	CARQEESSGGWNEQYF
once	TRBV19	-	TRBJ1-2	TGTGCCAGTAGTATGGCTAACTATGGCTACACCTTC	CASSMANYGYTF
-	TRBV28	-	TRBJ2-3	TGTGCCAGCAGTTTAATTCTCAGGGGAGATACGCAGTATTTT	CASSLILRGDTQYF
-	TRBV28	TRBD1	TRBJ2-4	TGTGCCAGCAGTTTTTATCTACAGGGGGCGATAAACATTCAGTACTTC	CASSFYLQGAINIQYF